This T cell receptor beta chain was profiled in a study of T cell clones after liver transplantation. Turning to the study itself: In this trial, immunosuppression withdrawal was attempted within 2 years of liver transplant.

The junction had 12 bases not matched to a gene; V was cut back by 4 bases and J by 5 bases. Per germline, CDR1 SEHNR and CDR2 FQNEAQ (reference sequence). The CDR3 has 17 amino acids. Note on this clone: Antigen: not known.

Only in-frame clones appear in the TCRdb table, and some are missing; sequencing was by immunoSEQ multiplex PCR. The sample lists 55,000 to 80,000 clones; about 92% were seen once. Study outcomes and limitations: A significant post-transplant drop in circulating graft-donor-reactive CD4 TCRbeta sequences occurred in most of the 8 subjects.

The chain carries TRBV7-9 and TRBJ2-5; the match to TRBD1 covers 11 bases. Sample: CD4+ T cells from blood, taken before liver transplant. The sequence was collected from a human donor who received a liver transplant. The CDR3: CASSSFPGQGGLETQYF. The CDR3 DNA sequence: TGTGCCAGCAGCTCCTTTCCGGGACAGGGGGGTTTGGAGACCCAGTACTTC.